This T cell receptor (beta chain) was sequenced for a study of cytomegalovirus exposure and HLA in healthy donors. Overall study results and limits: Most TCR sequences showed up rarely, but some public TCRs showed up in many donors.

Only one count was recorded for this clone. The antigen is not known. Germline CDR1 GTSNPN, CDR2 SVGIG (reference sequence). The CDR3 length is 16 residues. V dropped 2 bases and J dropped 3; count of bases not matched to a gene: 8. Libraries were prepared by immunoSEQ multiplex PCR; TCRdb keeps only in-frame clonotypes and omits some of them. Of 150,000 to 200,000 clones in the sample, around 88% were seen once. Sequenced sample: PBMCs. V is TRBV30 and J is TRBJ2-3; 10 bases match TRBD2. This receptor was identified in a woman aged 18-29 years in good health and CMV-seronegative. The CDR3 DNA reads TGTGCCTGGAGTATGAAAGCGGGGGGGCTTACAGATACGCAGTATTTT. It is translated as CAWSMKAGGLTDTQYF. Full variable domain (remainder filled in from reference TRBV30 and TRBJ2-3): SQTIHQWPATLVQPVGSPLSLECTVEGTSNPNLYWYRQAAGRGLQLLFYSVGIGQISSEVPQNLSASRPQDRQFILSSKKLLLSDSGFYLCAWSMKAGGLTDTQYFGPGTRLTVL.